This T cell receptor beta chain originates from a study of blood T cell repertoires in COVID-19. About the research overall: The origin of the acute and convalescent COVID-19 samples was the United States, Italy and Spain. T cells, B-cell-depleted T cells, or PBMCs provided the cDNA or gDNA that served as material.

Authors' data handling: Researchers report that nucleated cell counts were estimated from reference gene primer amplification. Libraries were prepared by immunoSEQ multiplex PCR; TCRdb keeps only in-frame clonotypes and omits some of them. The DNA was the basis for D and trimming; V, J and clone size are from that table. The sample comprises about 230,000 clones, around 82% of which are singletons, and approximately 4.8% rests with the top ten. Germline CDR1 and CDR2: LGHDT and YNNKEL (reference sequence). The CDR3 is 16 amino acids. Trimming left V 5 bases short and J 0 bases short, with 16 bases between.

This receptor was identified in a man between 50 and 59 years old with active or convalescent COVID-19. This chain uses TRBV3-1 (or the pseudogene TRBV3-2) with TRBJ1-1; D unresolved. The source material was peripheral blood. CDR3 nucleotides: TGTGCCAGCAGCTTATTTTCCGGGGAGATGAACACTGAAGCTTTCTTT. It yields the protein CASSLFSGEMNTEAFF.